This T cell receptor beta chain stems from a study of cytomegalovirus exposure and HLA in healthy donors. The CDR3 is 18 amino acids. The germline CDR1 and CDR2 sequences are GTSNPN and SVGIG (reference sequence). The junction had 7 bases not matched to a gene; V was cut back by 1 base and J by 0 bases. The PCR used 60 Vbeta and 13 Jbeta primers. TCRdb keeps only in-frame clones here, not all; method: immunoSEQ multiplex PCR. The sample consists of some 130,000 clones, about 80% of them appearing once. This clone came up once. Sequenced material: PBMCs. The rearrangement links TRBV30 to TRBJ2-3; TRBD2 matches 13 bases. The clonotype comes from a man in his forties or fifties in good health and CMV-seronegative. This CDR3 reads CAWSGTSGGSTSTDTQYF. The CDR3 bases are TGTGCCTGGAGTGGGACTAGCGGGGGCTCCACTAGCACAGATACGCAGTATTTT.